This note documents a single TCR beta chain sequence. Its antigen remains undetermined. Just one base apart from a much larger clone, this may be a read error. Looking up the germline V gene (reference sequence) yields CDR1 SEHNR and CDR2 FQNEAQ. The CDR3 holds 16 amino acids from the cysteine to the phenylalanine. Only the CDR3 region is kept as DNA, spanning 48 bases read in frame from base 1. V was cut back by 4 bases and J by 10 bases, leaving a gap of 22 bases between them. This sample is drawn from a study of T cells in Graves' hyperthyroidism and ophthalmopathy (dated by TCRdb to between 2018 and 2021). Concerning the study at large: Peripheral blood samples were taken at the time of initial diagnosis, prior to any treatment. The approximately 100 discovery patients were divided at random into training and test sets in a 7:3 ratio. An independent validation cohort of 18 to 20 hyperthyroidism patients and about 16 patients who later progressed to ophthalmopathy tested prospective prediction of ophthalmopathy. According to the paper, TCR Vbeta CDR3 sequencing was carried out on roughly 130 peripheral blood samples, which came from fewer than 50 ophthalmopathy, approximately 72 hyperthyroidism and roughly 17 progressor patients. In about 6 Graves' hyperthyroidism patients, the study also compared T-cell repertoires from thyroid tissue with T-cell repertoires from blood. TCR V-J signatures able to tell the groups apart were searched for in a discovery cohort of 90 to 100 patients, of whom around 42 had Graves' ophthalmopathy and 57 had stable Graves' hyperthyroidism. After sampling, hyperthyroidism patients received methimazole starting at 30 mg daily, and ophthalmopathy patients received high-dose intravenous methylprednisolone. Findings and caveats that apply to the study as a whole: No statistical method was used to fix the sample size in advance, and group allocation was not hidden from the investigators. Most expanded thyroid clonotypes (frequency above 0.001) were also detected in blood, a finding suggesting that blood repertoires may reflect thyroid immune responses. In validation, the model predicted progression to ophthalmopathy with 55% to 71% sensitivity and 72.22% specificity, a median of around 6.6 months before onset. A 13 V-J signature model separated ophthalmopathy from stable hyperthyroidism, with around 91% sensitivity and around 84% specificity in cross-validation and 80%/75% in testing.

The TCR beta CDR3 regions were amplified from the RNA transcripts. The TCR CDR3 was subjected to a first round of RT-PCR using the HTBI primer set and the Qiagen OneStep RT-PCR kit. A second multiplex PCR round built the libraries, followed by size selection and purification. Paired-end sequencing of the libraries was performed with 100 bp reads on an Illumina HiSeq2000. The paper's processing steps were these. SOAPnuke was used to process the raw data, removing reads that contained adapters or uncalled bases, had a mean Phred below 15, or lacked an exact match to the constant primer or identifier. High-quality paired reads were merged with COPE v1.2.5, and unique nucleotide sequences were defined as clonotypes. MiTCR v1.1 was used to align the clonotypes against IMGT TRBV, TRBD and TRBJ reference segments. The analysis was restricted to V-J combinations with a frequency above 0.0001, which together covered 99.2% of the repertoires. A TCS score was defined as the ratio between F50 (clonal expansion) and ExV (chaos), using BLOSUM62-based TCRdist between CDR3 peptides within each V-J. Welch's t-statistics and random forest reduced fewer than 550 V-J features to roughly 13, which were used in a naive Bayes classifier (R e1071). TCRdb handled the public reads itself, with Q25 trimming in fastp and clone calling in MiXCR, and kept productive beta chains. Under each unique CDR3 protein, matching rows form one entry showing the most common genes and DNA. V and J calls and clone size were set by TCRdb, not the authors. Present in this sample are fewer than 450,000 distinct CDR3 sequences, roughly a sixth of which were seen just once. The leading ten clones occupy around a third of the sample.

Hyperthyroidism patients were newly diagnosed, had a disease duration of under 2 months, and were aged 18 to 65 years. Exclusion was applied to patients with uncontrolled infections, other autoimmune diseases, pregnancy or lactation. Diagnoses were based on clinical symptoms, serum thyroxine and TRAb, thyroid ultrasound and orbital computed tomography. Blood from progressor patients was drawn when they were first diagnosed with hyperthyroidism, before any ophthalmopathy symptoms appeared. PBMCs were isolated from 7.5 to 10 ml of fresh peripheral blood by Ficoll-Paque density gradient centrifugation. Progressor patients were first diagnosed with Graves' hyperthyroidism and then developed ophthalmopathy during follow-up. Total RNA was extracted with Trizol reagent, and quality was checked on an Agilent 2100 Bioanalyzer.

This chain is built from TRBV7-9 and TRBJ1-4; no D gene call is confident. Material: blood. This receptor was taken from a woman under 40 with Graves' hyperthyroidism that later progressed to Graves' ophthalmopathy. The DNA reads TGTGCCAGCAGCTCGACGCGGACGGAGGAGACTGGAAAACTGTTTTTT. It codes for CASSSTRTEETGKLFF.